One T cell receptor beta chain is described in this entry. Its antigen is currently unknown. This specimen belongs to a study of shared clonotypes between healthy human individuals. Regarding the study as a whole: Expectations were that clonotype sharing among donors would be affected by sequencing depth.

Every one of the donors was a Caucasian adult that lived in Nashville, Tennessee. Genomic DNA from unsorted samples was obtained from around 100 million PBMCs (per sample). Each cell subset's genomic DNA was divided evenly among several immunoSEQ plates. Repertoires were generated with immunoSEQ multiplex PCR, while TCRdb's copy carries only in-frame clones and drops some. Altogether around 500,000 clones are present, around 79% being singletons, with the ten largest covering roughly 13%. The CDR3 loop spans 14 amino acids. The V and J ends lost 2 bases and 5 bases respectively, with 13 bases between them. The germline CDR1 and CDR2 sequences are SGHNT and YYREEE (reference sequence).

V gene TRBV5-4 combines with J gene TRBJ2-5, with D unresolved. The source is a middle-aged woman in good health. Some clones in this sample may be carry-over from other donors' samples. The specimen was PBMCs. As DNA, the CDR3 is TGTGCCAGCAGCTTATCTTCGACCCCTGAGACCCAGTACTTC. It yields the protein CASSLSSTPETQYF.